This TCR beta chain was profiled in a study of blood T cell repertoires in COVID-19. The junction had 9 bases not matched to a gene; V was cut back by 6 bases and J by 7 bases. The germline V gene has CDR1 LNHDA and CDR2 SQIVND (reference sequence). CDR3 length: 15 amino acids. TCRdb's table, derived via immunoSEQ multiplex PCR, lists solely in-frame clones and lacks some. The sample consists of roughly 150,000 clones, around 90% of them appearing once. The sequenced material came from peripheral blood. This rearrangement joins TRBV19 to TRBJ1-4; 9 bases align to TRBD1. The sequence was collected from a woman aged 80 or over with COVID-19, enrolled during active disease. CDR3 sequence reads: CASRKQGAIGEKLFF. In DNA, the CDR3 is TGTGCCAGTAGGAAACAGGGGGCGATCGGTGAAAAACTGTTTTTT.